This T cell receptor (beta chain) originates from a study of shared clonotypes between healthy human individuals. At the level of the study: A donor's plate count was three for CD4 naive and three for CD4 memory; CD8 naive had two and CD8 memory one.

Produced via immunoSEQ multiplex PCR; TCRdb's table is partial and in-frame only. The sample lists about 2.4 million clones; 93% were seen once. Details on this clone: Its antigen is not identified.

Study results and limitations: In a few donors, about 5% of naive CD4 clonotypes appeared in common. For sorted subsets, rarefaction showed incomplete sequencing despite large depth.

Germline CDR1 is SGHTA and CDR2 is FQGNSA. CDR3 length: 15 residues. V lost 4 bases to trimming and J lost 4 bases; unmatched junction nucleotides: 5. The sample consisted of naive CD4+ T cells from PBMCs. This sample's subset: CD45RA+ positively selected. The V call is TRBV7-2, the J call TRBJ2-2, with 8 positions matching TRBD2. This TCR came from a man between 18 and 29 years old in good health. Some clones in this sample may be carry-over from other donors' samples. The CDR3 DNA is TGTGCCAGCAGCTCGGCAGGGACTAGCACCGGGGAGCTGTTTTTT. Amino acid sequence: CASSSAGTSTGELFF.